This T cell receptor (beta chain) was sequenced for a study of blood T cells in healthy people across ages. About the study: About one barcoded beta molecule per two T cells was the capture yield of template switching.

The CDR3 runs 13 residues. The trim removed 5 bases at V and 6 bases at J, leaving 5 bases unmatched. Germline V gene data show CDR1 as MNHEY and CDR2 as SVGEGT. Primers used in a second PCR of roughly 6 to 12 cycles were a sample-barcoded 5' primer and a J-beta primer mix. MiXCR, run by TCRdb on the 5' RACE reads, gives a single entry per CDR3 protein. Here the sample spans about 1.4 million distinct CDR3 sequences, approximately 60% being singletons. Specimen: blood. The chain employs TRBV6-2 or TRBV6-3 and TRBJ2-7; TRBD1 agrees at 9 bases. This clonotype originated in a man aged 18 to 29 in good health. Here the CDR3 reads CASSKQTGGEQYF. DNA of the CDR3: TGTGCCAGCAGTAAGCAGACAGGGGGCGAGCAGTACTTC.